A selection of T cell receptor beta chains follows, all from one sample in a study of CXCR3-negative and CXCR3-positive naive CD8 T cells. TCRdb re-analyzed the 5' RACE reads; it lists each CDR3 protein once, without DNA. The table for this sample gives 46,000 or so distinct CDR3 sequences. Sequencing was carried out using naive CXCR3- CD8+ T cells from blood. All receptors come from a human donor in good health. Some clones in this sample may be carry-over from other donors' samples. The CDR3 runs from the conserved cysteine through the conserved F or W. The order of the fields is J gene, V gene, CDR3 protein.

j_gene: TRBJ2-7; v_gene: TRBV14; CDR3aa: CASSQGSGAGEQYF
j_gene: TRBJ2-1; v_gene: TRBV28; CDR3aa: CAVHPGHYNEQFF
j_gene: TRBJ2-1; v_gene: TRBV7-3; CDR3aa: CASSLKGLAGGPGNEQFF
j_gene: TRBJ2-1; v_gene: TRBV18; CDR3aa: CASSGLGSYNEQFF
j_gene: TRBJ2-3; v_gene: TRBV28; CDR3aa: CASSGDAADTQYF
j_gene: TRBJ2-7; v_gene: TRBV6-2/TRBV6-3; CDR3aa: CASSYSEGPGVDEQYF
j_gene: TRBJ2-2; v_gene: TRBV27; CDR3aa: CASSLFPQTGELFF
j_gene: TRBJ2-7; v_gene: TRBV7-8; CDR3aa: CASSSSPSYEQYF
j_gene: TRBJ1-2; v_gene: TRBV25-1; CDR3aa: CASSFESAGGYTF
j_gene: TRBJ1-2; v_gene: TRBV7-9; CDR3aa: CASSPRNQGADYTF
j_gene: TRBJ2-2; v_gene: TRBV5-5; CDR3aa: CASSGDRDTGELFF
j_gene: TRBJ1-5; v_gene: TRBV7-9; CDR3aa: CASSLGQPNQPQHF
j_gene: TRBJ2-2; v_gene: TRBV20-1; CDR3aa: CSARGIAGDGTGELFF
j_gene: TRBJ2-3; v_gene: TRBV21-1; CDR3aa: CASSKGAPGQGADTQYF
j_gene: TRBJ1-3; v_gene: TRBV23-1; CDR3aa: CASKLTGTLWDTIYF
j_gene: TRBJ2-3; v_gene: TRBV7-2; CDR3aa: CASSWRGGKPSTDTQYF
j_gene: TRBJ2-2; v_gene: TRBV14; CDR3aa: CASSHLGRGDTGELFF
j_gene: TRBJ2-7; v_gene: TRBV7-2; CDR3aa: CASSPHFSKHYEQYF
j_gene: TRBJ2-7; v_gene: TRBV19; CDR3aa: CASSRGSTIREQYF
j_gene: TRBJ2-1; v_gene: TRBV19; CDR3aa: CASSASGGPYNEQFF
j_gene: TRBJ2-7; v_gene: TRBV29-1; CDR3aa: CSVEFGTGVLYEQYF
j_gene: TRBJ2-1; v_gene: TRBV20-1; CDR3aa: CSARDWDRIYNEQFF
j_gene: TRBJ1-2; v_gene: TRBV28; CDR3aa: CASSSPTRAGACYGYTF
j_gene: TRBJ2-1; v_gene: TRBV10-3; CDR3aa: CAISPRDGRADNEQFF
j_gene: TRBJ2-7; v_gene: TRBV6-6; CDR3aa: CASSYATGHVYEQYF
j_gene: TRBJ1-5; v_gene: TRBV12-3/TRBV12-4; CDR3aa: CASSWSRGLEPQHF
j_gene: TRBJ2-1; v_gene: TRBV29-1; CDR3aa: CSVDRPDYSYNEQFF
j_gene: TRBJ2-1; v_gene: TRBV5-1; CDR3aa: CASSLNRGNEQFF
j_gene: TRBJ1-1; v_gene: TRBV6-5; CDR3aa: CASSYSETGGRLNTEAFF
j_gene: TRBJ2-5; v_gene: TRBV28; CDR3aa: CASRPPRGQETQYF
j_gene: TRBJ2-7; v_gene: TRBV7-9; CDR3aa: CASSLVLQDEQYF
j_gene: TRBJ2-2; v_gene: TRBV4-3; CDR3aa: CASSHSFLASGGTLTGELFF
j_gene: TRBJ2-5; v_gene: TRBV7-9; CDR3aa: CASSPPSAGSHFEETQYF
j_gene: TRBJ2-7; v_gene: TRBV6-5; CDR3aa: CASSFRGSYEQYF
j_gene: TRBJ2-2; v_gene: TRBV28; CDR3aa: CASSLFGKGGAGELFF
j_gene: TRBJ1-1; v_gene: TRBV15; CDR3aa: CATSGSRNTEAFF
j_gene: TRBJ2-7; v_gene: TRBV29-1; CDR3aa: CSVEREDRGYEQYF
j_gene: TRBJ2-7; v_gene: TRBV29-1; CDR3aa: CSVNFGLDYEQYF
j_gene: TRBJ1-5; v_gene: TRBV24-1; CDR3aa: CATSRGKNNQPQHF
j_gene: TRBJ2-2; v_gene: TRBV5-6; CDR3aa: CASSYGENTGELFF
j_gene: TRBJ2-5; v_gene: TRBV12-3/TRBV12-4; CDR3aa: CASSDREETQYF
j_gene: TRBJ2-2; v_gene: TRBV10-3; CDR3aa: CAIRGDSVSNTGELFF
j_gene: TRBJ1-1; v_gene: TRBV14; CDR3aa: CASSQVMNTEAFF
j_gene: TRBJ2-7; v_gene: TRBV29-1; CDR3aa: CSVEDKGALDEQYF
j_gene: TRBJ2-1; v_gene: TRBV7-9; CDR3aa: CASSFTANNEQFF
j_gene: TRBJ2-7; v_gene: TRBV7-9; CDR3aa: CASSSQTDYEQYF
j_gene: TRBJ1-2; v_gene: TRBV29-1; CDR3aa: CSVEGQRPPYGYTF
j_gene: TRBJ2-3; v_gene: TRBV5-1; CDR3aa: CASSLMRGDTQYF
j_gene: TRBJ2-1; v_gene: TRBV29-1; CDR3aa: CSVEGVAGDNNEQFF
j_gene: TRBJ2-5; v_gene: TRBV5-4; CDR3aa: CASSFLQGLQETQYF
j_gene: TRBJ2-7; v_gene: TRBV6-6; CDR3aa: CASSYSPYEQYF
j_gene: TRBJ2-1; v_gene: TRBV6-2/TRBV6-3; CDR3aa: CASSGTSGMDEQFF
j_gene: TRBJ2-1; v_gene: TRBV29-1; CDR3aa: CSVETGPIYTEQFF
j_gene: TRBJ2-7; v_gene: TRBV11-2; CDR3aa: CASSLASRGLSYEQYF
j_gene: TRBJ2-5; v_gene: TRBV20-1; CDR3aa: CSSDQSGETQYF